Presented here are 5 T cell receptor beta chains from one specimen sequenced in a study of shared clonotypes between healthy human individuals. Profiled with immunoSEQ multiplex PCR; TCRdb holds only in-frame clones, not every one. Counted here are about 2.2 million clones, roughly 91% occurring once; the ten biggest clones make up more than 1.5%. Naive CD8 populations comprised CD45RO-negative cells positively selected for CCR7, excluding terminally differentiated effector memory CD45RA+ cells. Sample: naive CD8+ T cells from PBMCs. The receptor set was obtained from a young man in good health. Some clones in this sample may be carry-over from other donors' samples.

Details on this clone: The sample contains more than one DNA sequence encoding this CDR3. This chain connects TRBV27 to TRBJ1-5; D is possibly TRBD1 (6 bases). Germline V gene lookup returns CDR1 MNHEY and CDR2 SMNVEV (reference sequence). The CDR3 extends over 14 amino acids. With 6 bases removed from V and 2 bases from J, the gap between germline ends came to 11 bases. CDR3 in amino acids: CASSPQGGNQPQHF. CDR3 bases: TGTGCCAGCAGCCCACAGGGAGGCAATCAGCCCCAGCATTTT.

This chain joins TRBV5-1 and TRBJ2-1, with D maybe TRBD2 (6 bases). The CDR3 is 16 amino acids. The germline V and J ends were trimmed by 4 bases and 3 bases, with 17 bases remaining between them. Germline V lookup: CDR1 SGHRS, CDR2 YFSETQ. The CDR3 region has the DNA TGCGCCAGCAGCGCAGGGCTCGGAGGGATCTACAATGAGCAGTTCTTC. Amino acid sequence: CASSAGLGGIYNEQFF. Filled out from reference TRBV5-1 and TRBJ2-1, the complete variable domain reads KAGVTQTPRYLIKTRGQQVTLSCSPISGHRSVSWYQQTPGQGLQFLFEYFSETQRNKGNFPGRFSGRQFSNSRSEMNVSTLELGDSALYLCASSAGLGGIYNEQFFGPGTRLTVL.

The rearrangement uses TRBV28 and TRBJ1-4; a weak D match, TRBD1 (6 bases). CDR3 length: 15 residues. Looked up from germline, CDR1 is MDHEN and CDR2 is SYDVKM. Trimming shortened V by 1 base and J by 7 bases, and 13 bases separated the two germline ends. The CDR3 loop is CASSLSGEGVEKLFF. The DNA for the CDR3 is TGTGCCAGCAGTTTATCGGGGGAGGGGGTTGAAAAACTGTTTTTT.

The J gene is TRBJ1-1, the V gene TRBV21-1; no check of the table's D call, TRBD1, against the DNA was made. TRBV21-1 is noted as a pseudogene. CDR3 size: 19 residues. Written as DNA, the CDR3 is TGTGCCAGCAGCAAGTCGGAACAGGGGGAAAATCGAAGGGACACTGAAGCTTTCTTT. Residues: CASSKSEQGENRRDTEAFF.

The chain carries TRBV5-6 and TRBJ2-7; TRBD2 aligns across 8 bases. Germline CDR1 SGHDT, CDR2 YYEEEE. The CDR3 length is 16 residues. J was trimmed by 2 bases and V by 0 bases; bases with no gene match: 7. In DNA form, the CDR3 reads TGTGCCAGCAGCTTGGCCGCGGGGGGCTTGGCCTACGAGCAGTACTTC. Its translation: CASSLAAGGLAYEQYF.